These T cell receptor beta chains were read from a single sample in a study of blood T cells in healthy people across ages. Using its own MiXCR run on the 5' RACE reads, TCRdb lists one record per CDR3 protein. The data show around 780,000 distinct CDR3 sequences, 20% to 30% seen once. The same sample was also studied in work on T cells of mothers and their children.

The source material was blood. These receptors all stem from a boy aged 10-17 years in good health. Both conserved end residues are part of each CDR3. A D gene is named only where the DNA matches it firmly. Clone size, where shown, is once, few, many, or a class for clones that have expanded.

j_gene: TRBJ2-3
d_gene: NA
abundance: NA
v_gene: TRBV28
CDR3nt: TGTGCCAGCAGCGCGGCCGGGGCCACAATTTTAGATACGCAGTATTTT
CDR3aa: CASSAAGATILDTQYF

j_gene: TRBJ2-1
d_gene: NA
abundance: once
v_gene: TRBV2
CDR3nt: TGTGCCAGCAAGTTGGTAGGTTCGGCCTACAATGAGCAGTTCTTC
CDR3aa: CASKLVGSAYNEQFF

j_gene: TRBJ2-5
d_gene: NA
abundance: NA
v_gene: TRBV20-1
CDR3nt: TGCAGTGCTGCAGTTGGGACCCAGTACTTC
CDR3aa: CSAAVGTQYF

j_gene: TRBJ2-3
d_gene: NA
abundance: NA
v_gene: TRBV5-1
CDR3nt: TGCGCCAGCAGAATGGTAACAGATACGCAGTATTTT
CDR3aa: CASRMVTDTQYF

j_gene: TRBJ2-7
d_gene: NA
abundance: few
v_gene: TRBV12-3/TRBV12-4
CDR3nt: TGTGCCAGCGAGCAGGGGGGAACGCAGTACTTC
CDR3aa: CASEQGGTQYF

j_gene: TRBJ2-1
d_gene: NA
abundance: NA
v_gene: TRBV28
CDR3nt: TGTGCCACCTGGGGCGGGAACTACAATGAGCAGTTCTTC
CDR3aa: CATWGGNYNEQFF

j_gene: TRBJ2-3
d_gene: TRBD2
abundance: NA
v_gene: TRBV7-9
CDR3nt: TGTGCCAGCAGCTCCAAGCTAGCGGGGAACACAGATACGCAGTATTTT
CDR3aa: CASSSKLAGNTDTQYF

j_gene: TRBJ1-5
d_gene: NA
abundance: few
v_gene: TRBV12-3/TRBV12-4
CDR3nt: TGTGCCAGCAGTTTAGTAGGACATCAGCCCCAGCATTTT
CDR3aa: CASSLVGHQPQHF

j_gene: TRBJ2-1
d_gene: TRBD2
abundance: NA
v_gene: TRBV11-1
CDR3nt: TGTGCCAGCAGCTTACGGACTAGCGGTCGGGATGAGCAGTTCTTC
CDR3aa: CASSLRTSGRDEQFF

j_gene: TRBJ2-7
d_gene: TRBD2
abundance: NA
v_gene: TRBV11-1
CDR3nt: TGTGCCAGCAGCCTAGGGACTAGCGGGGGTTCCTACGAGCAGTACTTC
CDR3aa: CASSLGTSGGSYEQYF

j_gene: TRBJ1-1
d_gene: NA
abundance: many
v_gene: TRBV18
CDR3nt: TGTGCCAGCTCACGATCCGGGGACACTGAAGCTTTCTTT
CDR3aa: CASSRSGDTEAFF

j_gene: TRBJ1-4
d_gene: TRBD1
abundance: NA
v_gene: TRBV7-2
CDR3nt: TGTGCCAGCAGCGCTTCCGGGACAGGGGATGAAAAACTGTTTTTT
CDR3aa: CASSASGTGDEKLFF

j_gene: TRBJ2-5
d_gene: NA
abundance: few
v_gene: TRBV9
CDR3nt: TGTGCCAGCAGCGAGGGAGGAGGGGTAGGGGAGACCCAGTACTTC
CDR3aa: CASSEGGGVGETQYF

j_gene: TRBJ1-1
d_gene: NA
abundance: NA
v_gene: TRBV12-3/TRBV12-4
CDR3nt: TGTGCCAGCAGTTTGGCGGGATCACTTGAAGCTTTCTTT
CDR3aa: CASSLAGSLEAFF

j_gene: TRBJ2-5
d_gene: NA
abundance: NA
v_gene: TRBV2
CDR3nt: TGTGCCAGCCTCTCCTCCAAAGAGACCCAGTACTTC
CDR3aa: CASLSSKETQYF

j_gene: TRBJ2-2
d_gene: NA
abundance: few
v_gene: TRBV20-1
CDR3nt: TGCAGTGCTAGATATGGGGGGAGCACCGGGGAGCTGTTTTTT
CDR3aa: CSARYGGSTGELFF

j_gene: TRBJ2-7
d_gene: TRBD1
abundance: NA
v_gene: TRBV28
CDR3nt: TGTGCCAGCAGTCCGATATTCGGGGACAGGGTGGCCGAGCAGTACTTC
CDR3aa: CASSPIFGDRVAEQYF

j_gene: TRBJ2-7
d_gene: NA
abundance: NA
v_gene: TRBV29-1
CDR3nt: TGCAGCGTGCCTCAGGGCTCCTACGAGCAGTACTTC
CDR3aa: CSVPQGSYEQYF

j_gene: TRBJ2-1
d_gene: TRBD2
abundance: NA
v_gene: TRBV27
CDR3nt: TGTGCCAGCAGTCTCACTAGCGGGGGGGCGTTTAATGAGCAGTTCTTC
CDR3aa: CASSLTSGGAFNEQFF

j_gene: TRBJ1-3
d_gene: NA
abundance: NA
v_gene: TRBV3-1
CDR3nt: TGTGCCAGCAGCCAGGCTGATATCTCTGGAAACACCATATATTTT
CDR3aa: CASSQADISGNTIYF

j_gene: TRBJ1-4
d_gene: NA
abundance: NA
v_gene: TRBV25-1
CDR3nt: TGTGCCAGCGCGGGCGGGCAAGGGGCTAGTAATGAAAAACTGTTTTTT
CDR3aa: CASAGGQGASNEKLFF

j_gene: TRBJ2-1
d_gene: NA
abundance: few
v_gene: TRBV10-1
CDR3nt: TGCGCCAGCAGTTGGGACGGAAACAATGAGCAGTTCTTC
CDR3aa: CASSWDGNNEQFF

j_gene: TRBJ2-1
d_gene: NA
abundance: NA
v_gene: TRBV29-1
CDR3nt: TGCAGCGTTGGAGGGGCTACCAACAATGAGCAGTTCTTC
CDR3aa: CSVGGATNNEQFF

j_gene: TRBJ1-2
d_gene: TRBD1
abundance: many
v_gene: TRBV5-1
CDR3nt: TGCGCCAGCAGACTCGGGACAGGGTATGGCTACACCTTC
CDR3aa: CASRLGTGYGYTF

j_gene: TRBJ1-5
d_gene: NA
abundance: NA
v_gene: TRBV15
CDR3nt: TGTGCCACCCGACAGTCAGATCAGCCCCAGCATTTT
CDR3aa: CATRQSDQPQHF

j_gene: TRBJ1-4
d_gene: NA
abundance: NA
v_gene: TRBV4-1
CDR3nt: TGCGCCAGCAGCTTTCAGGGTATGGCTAATGAAAAACTGTTTTTT
CDR3aa: CASSFQGMANEKLFF

j_gene: TRBJ2-3
d_gene: NA
abundance: NA
v_gene: TRBV5-1
CDR3nt: TGCGCCAGCATTAAGGACGGGAGACCTGGCACAGATACGCAGTATTTT
CDR3aa: CASIKDGRPGTDTQYF

j_gene: TRBJ2-2
d_gene: NA
abundance: NA
v_gene: TRBV20-1
CDR3nt: TGCAGTGCACCCAGGGGGGGCAGGAACACCGGGGAGCTGTTTTTT
CDR3aa: CSAPRGGRNTGELFF

j_gene: TRBJ1-5
d_gene: TRBD1
abundance: few
v_gene: TRBV25-1
CDR3nt: TGTGCCAGCAGTGAAGCGGGGACAGGGGTGTGCCAGCCCCAGCATTTT
CDR3aa: CASSEAGTGVCQPQHF

j_gene: TRBJ2-3
d_gene: TRBD1
abundance: NA
v_gene: TRBV12-3/TRBV12-4
CDR3nt: TGTGCCAGCAGTTTACGCCAGGGGGAGGATACGCAGTATTTT
CDR3aa: CASSLRQGEDTQYF

j_gene: TRBJ1-2
d_gene: NA
abundance: few
v_gene: TRBV20-1
CDR3nt: TGCAGTGCTAGAGATAACACAGGAGCCTATGGCTACACCTTC
CDR3aa: CSARDNTGAYGYTF

j_gene: TRBJ2-1
d_gene: NA
abundance: NA
v_gene: TRBV7-9
CDR3nt: TGTGCCAGCAGCATTCTACTAGGGGGTGAGCAGTTCTTC
CDR3aa: CASSILLGGEQFF

j_gene: TRBJ2-3
d_gene: NA
abundance: few
v_gene: TRBV10-3
CDR3nt: TGTGCCATCAGTGGTAATAGCGAAATAGATACGCAGTATTTT
CDR3aa: CAISGNSEIDTQYF

j_gene: TRBJ2-3
d_gene: NA
abundance: NA
v_gene: TRBV15
CDR3nt: TGTGCCACCAGCGGCTACGTCCGGAGTACGCAGTATTTT
CDR3aa: CATSGYVRSTQYF

j_gene: TRBJ2-3
d_gene: NA
abundance: many
v_gene: TRBV4-2
CDR3nt: TGTGCCAGCAGCCAAGACCGAGGGGGGGCCGATACGCAGTATTTT
CDR3aa: CASSQDRGGADTQYF

j_gene: TRBJ2-7
d_gene: NA
abundance: NA
v_gene: TRBV20-1
CDR3nt: TGCAGTGCTAGTCGACAGGGAGGATACGAGCAGTACTTC
CDR3aa: CSASRQGGYEQYF

j_gene: TRBJ2-5
d_gene: TRBD2
abundance: many
v_gene: TRBV3-1
CDR3nt: TGTGCCAGCAGCCAAGATGGGACTAGGTGGGAGACCCAGTACTTC
CDR3aa: CASSQDGTRWETQYF